This entry describes one TCR beta chain. The antigen remains unidentified. The time point here: pretreatment peripheral blood. This sample is part of a study of PD-L1 blockade in urothelial cancer. At the level of the study: Blood analysis occurred 3 weeks (second dose) and 6 weeks after treatment start. T cell content in blood samples showed a median of approximately 140,000.

General study points: Survival was better when pretreatment blood TCR clonality fell below the median.

The repertoire was sequenced with immunoSEQ multiplex PCR; TCRdb's copy has only in-frame clones and lacks some. The repertoire holds about 45,000 clones, with approximately 91% as singletons. The receptor comes from a donor aged 40 or older with urothelial cancer. Sequenced here: PBMCs, sampled around atezolizumab (anti-PD-L1) treatment.

The CDR3 nucleotides are TGTGCCAGTACAACCGGACAGGGCGACGGGGGGCCCCAGCATTTT. Its translation is CASTTGQGDGGPQHF. V and J are TRBV19 and TRBJ1-5; TRBD1 matches 8 bases. Germline loops: CDR1 LNHDA, CDR2 SQIVND (reference sequence). The CDR3 is made up of 15 amino acids. With 7 bases clipped from V and 9 bases from J, the junction kept 14 bases outside the gene matches.